The T cell receptor (beta chain) under discussion was sequenced for a study of T-cell memory formation after mild COVID-19. Overall study context: The two donors had largely donor-specific TCR clusters.

Study-wide points: For second-wave clones that peaked at day 37, SARS-CoV-2 specificity went unverified. Day 15 to 85 contracting clones showed balanced CD4/CD8; later expanders leaned CD4+.

This clonotype was recorded at least ten times. Its antigen is undetermined. 5'RACE primed at constant segments yielded TCR alpha and TCR beta cDNA libraries bearing sample barcodes and UMIs. In TCRdb, the 5' RACE reads were re-called with MiXCR into one record per CDR3 protein. The sample lists 240,000 or so distinct CDR3 sequences, roughly 9.4% occurring once. The germline V gene has CDR1 DFQATT and CDR2 SNEGSKA (reference sequence). V gave up 5 bases and J gave up 1 base; unmatched junction bases: 10. There are 15 residues in the CDR3. Material: PBMCs or a T cell subset sorted from them (not recorded which). The gene calls are TRBV20-1 and TRBJ1-1, with 7 bases aligning to TRBD1. This receptor was identified in a man between 18 and 35 years old who had mild COVID-19 (a few samples of this study predate the infection). Cell type and time point are not known. CDR3 sequence reads: CSALRGGTANTEAFF. CDR3 bases: TGCAGTGCTCTCCGAGGGGGGACAGCGAACACTGAAGCTTTCTTT.